This T cell receptor (beta chain) was sequenced during a study of blood T cells in healthy people across ages. Whole-study results and caveats: As naive T cell percentage varied, TCR beta diversity correlated strongly with it. Compared with aged donors, long-lived donors showed fewer expanded clones, suggesting selection.

Alongside a J-beta primer mix, a sample-barcoded 5' primer served in a second PCR lasting roughly 6 to 12 cycles. A template-switch adaptor containing 12 random nucleotides labeled each cDNA molecule. TCRdb ran MiXCR on the 5' RACE reads and lists one entry per CDR3 protein. The sample lists some 860,000 distinct CDR3 sequences, around 50% occurring once. As for this clonotype: Its specificity is not known.

Every sample had a minimum of 6.5 million PBMCs isolated. Germline CDR1 SGHAT, CDR2 FQNNGV. V gave up 0 bases and J gave up 7 bases; unmatched junction bases: 7. The CDR3 runs to 15 residues. What was sequenced was blood. The gene calls are TRBV11-2 and TRBJ2-5, with TRBD1 identical over 8 bases. This clonotype was obtained from a man aged 35-49 years in good health. The CDR3 loop is CASSLERQGWGTQYF. CDR3 nucleotide sequence: TGTGCCAGCAGCTTAGAGCGACAGGGGTGGGGGACCCAGTACTTC.